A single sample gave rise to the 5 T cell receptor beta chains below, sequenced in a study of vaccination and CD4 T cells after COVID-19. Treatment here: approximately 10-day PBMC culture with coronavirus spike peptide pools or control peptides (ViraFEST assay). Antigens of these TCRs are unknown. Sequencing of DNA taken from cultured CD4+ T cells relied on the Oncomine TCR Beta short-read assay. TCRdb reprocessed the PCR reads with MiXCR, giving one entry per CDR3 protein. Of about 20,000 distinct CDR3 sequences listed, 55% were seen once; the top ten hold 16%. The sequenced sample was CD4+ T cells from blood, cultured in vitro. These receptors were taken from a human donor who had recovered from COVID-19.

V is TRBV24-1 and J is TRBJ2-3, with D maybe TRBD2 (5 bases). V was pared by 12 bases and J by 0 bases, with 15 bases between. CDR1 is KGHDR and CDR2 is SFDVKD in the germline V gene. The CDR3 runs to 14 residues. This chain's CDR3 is CASSLAPSTDTQYF. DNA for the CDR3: TGTGCCTCTTCTCTAGCACCCAGCACAGATACGCAGTATTTT.

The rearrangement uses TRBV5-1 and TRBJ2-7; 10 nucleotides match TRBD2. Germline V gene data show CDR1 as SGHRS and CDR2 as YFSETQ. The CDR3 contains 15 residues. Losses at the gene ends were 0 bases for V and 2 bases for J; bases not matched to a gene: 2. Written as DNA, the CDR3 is TGCGCCAGCAGCTTGGAACTAGCGGGGACCTACGAGCAGTACTTC. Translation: CASSLELAGTYEQYF.

The CDR3 sequence: CASSPGTSRNNEQFF. The CDR3 DNA is TGTGCCAGCAGTCCCGGGACGTCGCGGAACAATGAGCAGTTCTTC. This chain joins TRBV6-1 and TRBJ2-1; perhaps D is TRBD1 or TRBD2 (5 bases each). The CDR3 has 15 amino acids. Trimming removed 5 bases at V and 5 bases at J, with 16 bases between. The V gene's germline CDR1 is MNHNS and CDR2 SASEGT.

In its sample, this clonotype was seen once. CDR3 bases: TGTGCCAGCAGCTCAGGGTCGGGTTTCGGGGGACCCGTGGAGCTGTTTTTT. Its protein product is CASSSGSGFGGPVELFF. J is TRBJ2-2 and V is TRBV5-4; the D gene is possibly TRBD2 (6 bases). The V end lost 3 bases, the J end lost 10 bases, and 25 bases lay between the germline ends. Germline-derived CDR1 and CDR2 are SGHNT and YYREEE (reference sequence). This CDR3 is built from 17 residues.

The CDR3 is CASSVSGSVKGEQFF. The CDR3 nucleotides are TGTGCCAGCAGCGTTAGCGGGTCCGTCAAAGGGGAGCAGTTCTTC. The genes are TRBV6-1 and TRBJ2-1; TRBD2 aligns across 7 bases. This CDR3 is built from 15 residues. The germline V gene encodes CDR1 MNHNS and CDR2 SASEGT. Unmatched junction bases numbered 15, after V lost 6 bases and J lost 10 bases.